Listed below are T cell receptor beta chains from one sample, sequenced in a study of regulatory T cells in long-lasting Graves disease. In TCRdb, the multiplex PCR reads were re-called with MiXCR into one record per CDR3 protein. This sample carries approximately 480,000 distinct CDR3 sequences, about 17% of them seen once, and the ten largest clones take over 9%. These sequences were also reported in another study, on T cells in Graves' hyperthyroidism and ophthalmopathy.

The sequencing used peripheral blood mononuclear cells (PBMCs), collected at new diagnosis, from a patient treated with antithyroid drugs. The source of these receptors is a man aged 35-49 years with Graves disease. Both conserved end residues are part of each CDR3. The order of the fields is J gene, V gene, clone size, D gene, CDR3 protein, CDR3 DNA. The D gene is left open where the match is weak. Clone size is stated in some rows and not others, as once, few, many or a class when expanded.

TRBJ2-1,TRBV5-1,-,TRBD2,CASSPEGSGIDEQFF,TGCGCCAGCAGCCCAGAGGGTAGCGGGATAGATGAGCAGTTCTTC
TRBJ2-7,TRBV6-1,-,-,CAIRSGVSYEQYF,TGTGCCATACGGTCCGGGGTTTCCTACGAGCAGTACTTC
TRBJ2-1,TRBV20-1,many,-,CSARPGGGNEQFF,TGCAGTGCTAGACCCGGAGGTGGAAATGAGCAGTTCTTC
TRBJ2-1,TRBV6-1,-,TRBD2,CASSGSASGSGEQFF,TGTGCCAGCAGTGGTTCGGCTAGCGGGAGTGGTGAGCAGTTCTTC
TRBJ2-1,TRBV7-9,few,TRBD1,CASSPVFERTGTNEQFF,TGTGCCAGCAGCCCCGTTTTTGAACGGACAGGTACCAATGAGCAGTTCTTC
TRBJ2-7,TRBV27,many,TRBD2,CASSLVSGSVYEQYF,TGTGCCAGCAGTTTAGTTAGCGGGAGTGTCTACGAGCAGTACTTC
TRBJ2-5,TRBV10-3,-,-,CAISDAGRQETQYF,TGTGCCATCAGTGATGCAGGCCGCCAAGAGACCCAGTACTTC
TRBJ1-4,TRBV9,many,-,CASSVAPSEKLFF,TGTGCCAGCAGCGTGGCCCCGAGTGAAAAACTGTTTTTT
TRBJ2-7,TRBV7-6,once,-,CASSLELSSSYEQYF,TGTGCCAGCAGCTTAGAACTTTCGAGCTCCTACGAGCAGTACTTC
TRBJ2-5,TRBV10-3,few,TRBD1,CAIRDRGQETQYF,TGTGCCATCCGGGACAGGGGCCAAGAGACCCAGTACTTC
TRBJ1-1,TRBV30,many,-,CAWSEGLSRAEAFF,TGTGCCTGGAGCGAGGGACTTTCAAGGGCTGAAGCTTTCTTT